This passage covers 13 T cell receptor beta chains from one sample sequenced in a study of response to subunit inactivated influenza vaccine. TCRdb processed the RT-PCR reads anew with MiXCR; each CDR3 protein has one entry. The sample lists about 800,000 distinct CDR3 sequences; approximately 21% were seen once. The sequencing here drew on PBMCs from blood, taken approximately 5 days after vaccination. All receptors come from a man aged 45-65 years who received an inactivated influenza vaccine.

This clonotype was seen a few times. This sequence joins TRBV6-2 or TRBV6-3 and TRBJ2-7, with unresolved D. With 4 bases removed from V and 0 bases from J, the gap between germline ends came to 13 bases. Germline assignment: CDR1 MNHEY and CDR2 SVGEGT. The CDR3 is 15 residues long. Here the CDR3 reads CASSSLSRVSYEQYF. The DNA of the CDR3 is TGTGCCAGCAGTTCGCTGTCAAGGGTCTCCTACGAGCAGTACTTC.

This chain uses TRBV14 with TRBJ2-1; D tentatively fits TRBD1 or TRBD2 (5 bases each). V dropped 3 bases and J dropped 1 base, with 16 bases sitting between them. The germline V gene has CDR1 SGHDN and CDR2 FVKESK. This CDR3 has 17 residues. CDR3 region: CASSQGVAGISYNEQFF. For the CDR3, the DNA is TGTGCCAGCAGCCAGGGGGTGGCAGGGATATCCTACAATGAGCAGTTCTTC.

Only a few counts were recorded for this clonotype. The chain couples TRBV5-1 to TRBJ2-1; D is ambiguous. V was shortened by 4 bases and J by 2 bases, with 16 bases between the two germline ends. Germline assignment: CDR1 SGHRS and CDR2 YFSETQ. The CDR3 covers 16 residues. The CDR3 sequence is CASSTLFVQAYNEQFF. CDR3 sequence (DNA): TGCGCCAGCAGCACCCTTTTCGTTCAGGCCTACAATGAGCAGTTCTTC.

The rearrangement joins TRBV9 to TRBJ2-1; 10 bases match TRBD2. V lost 4 bases, J lost 8 bases, and 9 bases stayed unmatched. The length of the CDR3 is 15 residues. Germline CDR1 SGDLS, CDR2 YYNGEE. The CDR3 DNA reads TGTGCCAGCAGCACAGCGGGACTAGCGTCCGATGAGCAGTTCTTC. It specifies CASSTAGLASDEQFF.

This clonotype has a handful of counts. This chain links TRBV9 with TRBJ2-1; TRBD2 agrees at 8 bases. This CDR3 has 15 residues. CDR1 and CDR2 (germline): SGDLS, YYNGEE. With V trimmed by 1 base and J by 6 bases, 6 bases remained unmatched. The CDR3 protein is CASSVTGGVGNEQFF. The CDR3 bases are TGTGCCAGCAGCGTAACGGGAGGGGTGGGCAATGAGCAGTTCTTC.

This clonotype turned up a few times. The J gene is TRBJ1-2, the V gene TRBV20-1, with D perhaps TRBD1 (5 bases). Germline CDR1 is DFQATT and CDR2 is SNEGSKA (reference sequence). V lost 0 bases to trimming and J lost 3 bases, with 8 bases between them. The CDR3 has 13 residues. CDR3 amino acids: CSARDIQDYGYTF. CDR3 coding DNA: TGCAGTGCTAGAGACATACAGGACTATGGCTACACCTTC.

V is TRBV7-6 and J is TRBJ2-3; D gene ambiguous. Germline loops: CDR1 SGHVS, CDR2 FNYEAQ. Trimming removed 3 bases from V and 4 bases from J, with 17 bases in between. The CDR3 contains 16 residues. This chain's CDR3 is CASSFPAPVVSDTQYF. CDR3 DNA sequence: TGTGCCAGCAGCTTCCCGGCCCCTGTGGTCTCAGATACGCAGTATTTT.

This clonotype has only a few counts. J is TRBJ2-4 and V is TRBV6-2 or TRBV6-3; 10 bases agree with TRBD2. Germline values: CDR1 MNHEY, CDR2 SVGEGT. J was trimmed by 0 bases and V by 2 bases; bases with no gene match: 10. The CDR3 runs to 19 residues. The CDR3: CASSYRASGSSLAKNIQYF. CDR3 in DNA: TGTGCCAGCAGTTACAGGGCTAGCGGGAGCAGTCTAGCCAAAAACATTCAGTACTTC.

V gene TRBV7-2 combines with J gene TRBJ2-3; 7 bases align to TRBD2. CDR3 size: 15 residues. The germline gives CDR1 SGHTA, CDR2 FQGNSA. Trimming removed 5 bases from V and 2 bases from J; junction bases left unmatched: 7. The CDR3 bases are TGTGCCAGCAGCAACCCGGGGGGTTACACAGATACGCAGTATTTT. This translates into CASSNPGGYTDTQYF.

A note on this clonotype: This sequence may be a read error, since a much larger clone differs from it by one base. The rearrangement links TRBV6-5 to TRBJ1-1, with D possibly TRBD1 on 5 matching bases. Per the germline V gene, CDR1 is MNHEY and CDR2 is SVGAGI. V was shortened by 0 bases and J by 6 bases, with 8 bases between the two germline ends. This CDR3 spans 13 amino acids. DNA of the CDR3: TGTGCCAGCAGTTACTCGGGGACCCCTGAAGCTTTCTTT. Protein: CASSYSGTPEAFF.

This chain connects TRBV7-6 to TRBJ2-7; D might be TRBD1 (5 bases). Per germline, CDR1 SGHVS and CDR2 FNYEAQ. V was shortened by 5 bases and J by 2 bases, with 16 bases between the two germline ends. This CDR3 contains 15 residues. This CDR3 reads CASSPQVSLPYEQYF. The CDR3 DNA sequence: TGTGCCAGCAGCCCACAGGTTTCCCTCCCCTACGAGCAGTACTTC.

This clonotype was seen more than once but under ten times. The rearrangement links TRBV6-1 to TRBJ1-5; 7 positions match TRBD1. V trimming: 3 bases; J trimming: 7 bases; junction bases outside the gene matches: 6. The CDR3 totals 14 residues. Germline loops: CDR1 MNHNS, CDR2 SASEGT. CDR3 in DNA: TGTGCCAGCAGTGATGCGGGACAGATCCAGCCCCAGCATTTT. The encoded protein is CASSDAGQIQPQHF.

V gene TRBV20-1 combines with J gene TRBJ2-1; 8 bases fit TRBD2. The V gene's germline CDR1 is DFQATT and CDR2 SNEGSKA (reference sequence). The CDR3 contains 17 residues. Germline trimming cut 0 bases from V and 6 bases from J; bases unmatched to any gene: 13. The CDR3 loop is CSARDRMASGQTNEQFF. In nucleotides, the CDR3 is TGCAGTGCTAGAGACCGGATGGCTAGCGGGCAGACCAATGAGCAGTTCTTC.